This T cell receptor beta chain was sequenced in a study of cytotoxic CD8 clonotypes in ibrutinib-treated CLL. Study conclusions and caveats: Public clonotypes were seen rarely and were contracted or stable on treatment.

With respect to this clone: The antigen remains unidentified.

The CDR3 has 12 amino acids. Trimming left V 7 bases short and J 1 base short, with 5 bases between. From germline, CDR1 is MDHEN and CDR2 SYDVKM. Clones were sequenced by immunoSEQ multiplex PCR, and TCRdb holds only the in-frame ones, with some missing. This sample has 110,000 to 150,000 clones, with about 78% found just once. The TCR comes from a human donor with chronic lymphocytic leukemia. The specimen comprised PBMCs, sampled after 24 months of ibrutinib treatment. The V gene is TRBV28, the J gene TRBJ2-1; D gene ambiguous. The DNA for the CDR3 is TGTGCCAGCACGAGGTCCTACAATGAGCAGTTCTTC. Translating gives CASTRSYNEQFF.